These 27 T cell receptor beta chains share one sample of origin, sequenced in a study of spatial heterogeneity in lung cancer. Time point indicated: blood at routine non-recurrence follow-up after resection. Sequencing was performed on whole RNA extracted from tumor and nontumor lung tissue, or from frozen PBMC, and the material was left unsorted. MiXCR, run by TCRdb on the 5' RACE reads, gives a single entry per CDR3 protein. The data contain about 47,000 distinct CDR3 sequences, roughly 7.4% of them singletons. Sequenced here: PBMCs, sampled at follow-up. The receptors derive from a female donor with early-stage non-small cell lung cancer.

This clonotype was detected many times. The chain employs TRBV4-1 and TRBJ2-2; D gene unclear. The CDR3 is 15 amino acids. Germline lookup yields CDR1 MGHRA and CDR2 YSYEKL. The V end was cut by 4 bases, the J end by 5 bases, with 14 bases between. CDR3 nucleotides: TGCGCCAGCAGCCCCCAAGGGATTGTGACCGGGGAGCTGTTTTTT. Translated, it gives CASSPQGIVTGELFF.

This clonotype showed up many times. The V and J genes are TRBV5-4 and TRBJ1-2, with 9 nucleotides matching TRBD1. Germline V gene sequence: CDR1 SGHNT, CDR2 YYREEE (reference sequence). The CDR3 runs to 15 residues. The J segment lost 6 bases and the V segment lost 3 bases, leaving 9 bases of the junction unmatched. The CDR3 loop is CASSYPGQGMDGYTF. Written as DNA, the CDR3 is TGTGCCAGCAGCTACCCTGGACAGGGGATGGATGGCTACACCTTC.

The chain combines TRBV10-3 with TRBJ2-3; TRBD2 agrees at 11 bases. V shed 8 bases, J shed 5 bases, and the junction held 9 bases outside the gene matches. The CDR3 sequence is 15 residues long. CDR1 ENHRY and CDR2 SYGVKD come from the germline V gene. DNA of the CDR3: TGTGCCATCGGCTTAGCGGGGGGGCTTAAAGATACGCAGTATTTT. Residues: CAIGLAGGLKDTQYF.

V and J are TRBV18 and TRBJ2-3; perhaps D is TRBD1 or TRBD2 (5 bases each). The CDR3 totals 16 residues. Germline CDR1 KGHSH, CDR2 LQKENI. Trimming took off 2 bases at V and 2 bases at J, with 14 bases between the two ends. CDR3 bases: TGTGCCAGCTCACCAACAGGATCGGGGTCCACAGATACGCAGTATTTT. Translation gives CASSPTGSGSTDTQYF. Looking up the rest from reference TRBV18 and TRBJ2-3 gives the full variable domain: NAGVMQNPRHLVRRRGQEARLRCSPMKGHSHVYWYRQLPEEGLKFMVYLQKENIIDESGMPKERFSAEFPKEGPSILRIQQVVRGDSAAYFCASSPTGSGSTDTQYFGPGTRLTVL.

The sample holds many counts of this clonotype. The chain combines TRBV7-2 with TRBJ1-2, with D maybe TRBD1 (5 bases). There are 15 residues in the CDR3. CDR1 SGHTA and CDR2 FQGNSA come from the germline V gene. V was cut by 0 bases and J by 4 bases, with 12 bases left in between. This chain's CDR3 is CASSLAVRGVYGYTF. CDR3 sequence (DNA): TGTGCCAGCAGCTTAGCGGTGAGAGGGGTCTATGGCTACACCTTC.

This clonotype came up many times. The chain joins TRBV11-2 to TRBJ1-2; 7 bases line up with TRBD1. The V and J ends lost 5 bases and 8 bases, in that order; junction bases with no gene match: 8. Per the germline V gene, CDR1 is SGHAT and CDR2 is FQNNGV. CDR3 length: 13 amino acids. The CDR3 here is CASSPYRGGGYTF. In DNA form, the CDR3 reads TGTGCCAGCAGCCCATACAGGGGTGGAGGCTACACCTTC.

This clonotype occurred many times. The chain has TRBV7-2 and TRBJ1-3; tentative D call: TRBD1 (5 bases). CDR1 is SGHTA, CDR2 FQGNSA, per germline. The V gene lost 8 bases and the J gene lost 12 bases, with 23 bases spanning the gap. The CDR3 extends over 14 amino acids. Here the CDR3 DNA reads TGTGCCAGCCGGAGGGGCCGTACAGTGGATGACATATATTTT. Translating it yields CASRRGRTVDDIYF. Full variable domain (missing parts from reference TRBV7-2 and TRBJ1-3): GAGVSQSPSNKVTEKGKDVELRCDPISGHTALYWYRQSLGQGLEFLIYFQGNSAPDKSGLPSDRFSAERTGGSVSTLTIQRTQQEDSAVYLCASRRGRTVDDIYFGEGSWLTVV.

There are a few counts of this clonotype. The CDR3 bases are TGTGCCAGCAGCTTAGATTTGGGGCTTTCACCCCTCCACTTT. Translated, it gives CASSLDLGLSPLHF. This chain connects TRBV11-2 to TRBJ1-6; possible D gene TRBD1, 5 bases. V dropped 0 bases and J dropped 9 bases, with 9 bases sitting between them. The CDR3 is 14 residues long. The V gene's germline CDR1 is SGHAT and CDR2 FQNNGV.

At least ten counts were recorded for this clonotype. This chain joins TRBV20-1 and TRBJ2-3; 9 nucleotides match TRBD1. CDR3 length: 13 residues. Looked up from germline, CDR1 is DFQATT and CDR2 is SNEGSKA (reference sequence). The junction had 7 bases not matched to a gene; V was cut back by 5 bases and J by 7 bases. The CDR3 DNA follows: TGCAGTGCTCAAAGACAGGGGGTGAATACGCAGTATTTT. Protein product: CSAQRQGVNTQYF.

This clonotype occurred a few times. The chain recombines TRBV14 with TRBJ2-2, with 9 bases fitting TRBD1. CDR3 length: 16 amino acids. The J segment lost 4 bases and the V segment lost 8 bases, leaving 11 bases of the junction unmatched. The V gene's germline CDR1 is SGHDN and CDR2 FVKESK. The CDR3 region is CASLTGTGRSTGELFF. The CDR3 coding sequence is TGTGCCAGCCTCACCGGGACAGGGAGGAGCACCGGGGAGCTGTTTTTT.

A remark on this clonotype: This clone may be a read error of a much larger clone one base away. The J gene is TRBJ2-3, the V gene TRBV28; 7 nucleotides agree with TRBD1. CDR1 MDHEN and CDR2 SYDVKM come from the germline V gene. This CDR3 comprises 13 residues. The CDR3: CSSKGGGTDTQYF. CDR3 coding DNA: TGTTCCAGTAAAGGGGGCGGCACAGATACGCAGTATTTT.

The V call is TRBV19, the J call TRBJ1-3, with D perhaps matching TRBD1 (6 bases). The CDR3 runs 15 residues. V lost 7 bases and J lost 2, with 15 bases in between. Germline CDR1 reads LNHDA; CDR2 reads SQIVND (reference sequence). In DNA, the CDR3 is TGTGCCAGTACTACAAACAGGGAACCTGGAAACACCATATATTTT. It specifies CASTTNREPGNTIYF.

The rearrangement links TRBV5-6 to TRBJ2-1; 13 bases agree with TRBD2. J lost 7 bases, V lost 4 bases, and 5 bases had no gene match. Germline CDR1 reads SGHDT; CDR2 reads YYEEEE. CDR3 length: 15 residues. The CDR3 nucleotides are TGTGCCAGCAGCCGCGGGACTAGCGGGGAAAATGAGCAGTTCTTC. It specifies CASSRGTSGENEQFF.

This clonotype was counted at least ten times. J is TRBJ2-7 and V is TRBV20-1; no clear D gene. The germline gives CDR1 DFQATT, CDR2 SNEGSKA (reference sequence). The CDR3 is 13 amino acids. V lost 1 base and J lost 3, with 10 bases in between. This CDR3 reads CSARGTENYEQYF. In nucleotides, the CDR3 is TGCAGTGCTAGAGGAACAGAAAACTACGAGCAGTACTTC.

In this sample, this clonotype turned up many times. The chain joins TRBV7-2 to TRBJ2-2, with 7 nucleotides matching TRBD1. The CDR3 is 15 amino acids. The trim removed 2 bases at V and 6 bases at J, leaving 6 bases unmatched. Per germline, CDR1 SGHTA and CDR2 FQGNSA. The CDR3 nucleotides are TGTGCCAGCAGCTTAAGGGGGCCAAATCCCGGGGAGCTGTTTTTT. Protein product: CASSLRGPNPGELFF.

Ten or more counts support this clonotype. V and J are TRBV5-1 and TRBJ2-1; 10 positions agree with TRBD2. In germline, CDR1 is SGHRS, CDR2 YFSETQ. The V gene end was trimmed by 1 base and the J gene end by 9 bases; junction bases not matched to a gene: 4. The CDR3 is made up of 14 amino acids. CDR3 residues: CASSLLSSGGEQFF. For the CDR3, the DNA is TGCGCCAGCAGCTTGTTGTCTAGCGGGGGTGAGCAGTTCTTC.

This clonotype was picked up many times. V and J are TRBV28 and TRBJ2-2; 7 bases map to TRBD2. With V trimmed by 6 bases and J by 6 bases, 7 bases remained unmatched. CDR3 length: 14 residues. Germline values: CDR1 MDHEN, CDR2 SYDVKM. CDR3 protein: CASSPGGTAGELFF. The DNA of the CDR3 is TGTGCCAGCAGCCCGGGGGGAACGGCCGGGGAGCTGTTTTTT.

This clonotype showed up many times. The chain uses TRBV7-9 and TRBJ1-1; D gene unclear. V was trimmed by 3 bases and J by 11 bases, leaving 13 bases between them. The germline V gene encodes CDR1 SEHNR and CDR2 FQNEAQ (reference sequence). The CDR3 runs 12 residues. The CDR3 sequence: CASSLVGLVAFF. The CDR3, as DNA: TGTGCCAGCAGCTTGGTGGGGTTGGTTGCTTTCTTT. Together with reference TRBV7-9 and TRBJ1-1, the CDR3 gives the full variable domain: DTGVSQNPRHKITKRGQNVTFRCDPISEHNRLYWYRQTLGQGPEFLTYFQNEAQLEKSRLLSDRFSAERPKGSFSTLEIQRTEQGDSAMYLCASSLVGLVAFFGQGTRLTVV.

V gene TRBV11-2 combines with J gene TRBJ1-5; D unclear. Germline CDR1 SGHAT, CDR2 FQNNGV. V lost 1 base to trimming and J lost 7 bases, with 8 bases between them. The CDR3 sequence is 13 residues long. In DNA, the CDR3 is TGTGCCAGCAGCTTAGCCAGGCTCCAGCCCCAGCATTTT. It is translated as CASSLARLQPQHF.

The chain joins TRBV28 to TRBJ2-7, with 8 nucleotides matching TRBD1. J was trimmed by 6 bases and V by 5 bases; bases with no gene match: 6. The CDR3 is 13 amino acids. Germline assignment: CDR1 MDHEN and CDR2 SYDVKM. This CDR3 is CASSRTGLIEQYF. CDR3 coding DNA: TGTGCCAGCAGTCGGACAGGGTTGATCGAGCAGTACTTC.

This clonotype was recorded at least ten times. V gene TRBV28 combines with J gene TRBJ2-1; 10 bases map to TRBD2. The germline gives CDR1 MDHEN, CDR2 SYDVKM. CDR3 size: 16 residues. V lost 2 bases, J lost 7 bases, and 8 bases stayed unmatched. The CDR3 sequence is CASSLPVAGGRNEQFF. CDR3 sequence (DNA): TGTGCCAGCAGTTTACCCGTAGCGGGGGGTCGGAATGAGCAGTTCTTC.

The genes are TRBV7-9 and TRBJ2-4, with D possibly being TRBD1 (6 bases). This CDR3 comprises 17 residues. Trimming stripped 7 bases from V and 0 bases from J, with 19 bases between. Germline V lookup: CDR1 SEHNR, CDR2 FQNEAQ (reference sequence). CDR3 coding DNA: TGTGCCAGCACCCTGGGAGTGGACAGCCGAGCCAAAAACATTCAGTACTTC. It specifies CASTLGVDSRAKNIQYF.

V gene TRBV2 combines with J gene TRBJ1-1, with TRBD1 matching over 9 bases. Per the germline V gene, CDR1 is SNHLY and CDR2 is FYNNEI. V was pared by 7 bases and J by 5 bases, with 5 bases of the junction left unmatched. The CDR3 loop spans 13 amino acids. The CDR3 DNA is TGTGCCAGCACCCGGGACAGGGAAACTGAAGCTTTCTTT. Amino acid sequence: CASTRDRETEAFF.

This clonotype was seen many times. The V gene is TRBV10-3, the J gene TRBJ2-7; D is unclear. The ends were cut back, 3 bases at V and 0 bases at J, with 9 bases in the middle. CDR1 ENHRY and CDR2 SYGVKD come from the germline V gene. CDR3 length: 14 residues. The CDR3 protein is CAISERQFSYEQYF. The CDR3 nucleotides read TGTGCCATCAGTGAAAGGCAGTTCTCCTACGAGCAGTACTTC.

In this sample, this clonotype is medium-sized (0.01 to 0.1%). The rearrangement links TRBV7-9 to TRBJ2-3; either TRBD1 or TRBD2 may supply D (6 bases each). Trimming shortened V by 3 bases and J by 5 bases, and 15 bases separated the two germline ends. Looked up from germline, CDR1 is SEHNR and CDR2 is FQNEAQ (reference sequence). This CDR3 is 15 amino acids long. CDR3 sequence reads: CASSFYGGPGDTQYF. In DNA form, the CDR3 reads TGTGCCAGCAGCTTCTACGGGGGCCCGGGAGATACGCAGTATTTT. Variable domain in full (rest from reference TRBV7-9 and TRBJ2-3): DTGVSQNPRHKITKRGQNVTFRCDPISEHNRLYWYRQTLGQGPEFLTYFQNEAQLEKSRLLSDRFSAERPKGSFSTLEIQRTEQGDSAMYLCASSFYGGPGDTQYFGPGTRLTVL.

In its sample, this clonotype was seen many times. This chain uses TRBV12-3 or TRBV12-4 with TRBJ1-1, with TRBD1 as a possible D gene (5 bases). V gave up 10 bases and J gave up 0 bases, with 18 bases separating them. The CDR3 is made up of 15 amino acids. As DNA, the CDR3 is TGTGCCACAGGGCCGACTGCGGTGGTGAACACTGAAGCTTTCTTT. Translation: CATGPTAVVNTEAFF.

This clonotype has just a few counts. The CDR3 DNA is TGTGCCAGCAGTGAAGACGGGAACACTGAAGCTTTCTTT. Translating it yields CASSEDGNTEAFF. J is TRBJ1-1 and V is TRBV6-4; D not resolved. V was clipped by 3 bases and J by 1 base, with 6 bases between them. This CDR3 contains 13 residues. Germline V gives CDR1 MRHNA, CDR2 SNTAGT.